Listed below are T cell receptor beta chains from one sample, sequenced in a study of cytomegalovirus exposure and HLA in healthy donors. The assay was immunoSEQ multiplex PCR, and TCRdb's table has in-frame clones only and misses some. This table holds around 63,000 clones. The sample consisted of PBMCs. Every receptor here comes from a woman aged 25 to 39 in good health and CMV-seronegative. CDR3s include the opening cysteine and the closing phenylalanine or tryptophan. A D gene is named only where the DNA matches it firmly.

V gene: TRBV4-2
CDR3 length: 18
J gene: TRBJ2-2
D gene: TRBD2
CDR3 protein: CASSQAGTSGIHTGELFF
CDR3 DNA: TGTGCCAGCAGCCAAGCTGGGACTAGCGGGATCCACACCGGGGAGCTGTTTTTT

V gene: TRBV6-6
CDR3 length: 14
J gene: TRBJ1-1
D gene: TRBD1
CDR3 protein: CASSYSGTATEAFF
CDR3 DNA: TGTGCCAGCAGTTACTCCGGGACAGCCACTGAAGCTTTCTTT

V gene: TRBV18
CDR3 length: 15
J gene: TRBJ1-2
D gene: .
CDR3 protein: CASSPSQGTNYGYTF
CDR3 DNA: TGTGCCAGCTCACCCTCACAGGGAACTAACTATGGCTACACCTTC

V gene: TRBV28
CDR3 length: 15
J gene: TRBJ2-4
D gene: .
CDR3 protein: CASRLSYLAKNIQYF
CDR3 DNA: TGTGCCTCGAGGTTGAGCTATTTAGCCAAAAACATTCAGTACTTC

V gene: TRBV9
CDR3 length: 16
J gene: TRBJ2-1
D gene: .
CDR3 protein: CASSVAQARGGDEQFF
CDR3 DNA: TGTGCCAGCAGCGTAGCCCAAGCGAGAGGAGGCGATGAGCAGTTCTTC

V gene: TRBV27
CDR3 length: 14
J gene: TRBJ2-1
D gene: .
CDR3 protein: CASSFGNSDNEQFF
CDR3 DNA: TGTGCCAGCAGTTTCGGGAACTCCGACAATGAGCAGTTCTTC

V gene: TRBV4-1
CDR3 length: 15
J gene: TRBJ2-1
D gene: TRBD2
CDR3 protein: CASSQQLAGVGEQFF
CDR3 DNA: TGCGCCAGCAGCCAACAACTAGCGGGAGTCGGGGAGCAGTTCTTC

V gene: TRBV29-1
CDR3 length: 14
J gene: TRBJ1-1
D gene: TRBD1
CDR3 protein: CSVGPGQSNTEAFF
CDR3 DNA: TGCAGCGTAGGGCCGGGACAGTCGAACACTGAAGCTTTCTTT

V gene: TRBV9
CDR3 length: 15
J gene: TRBJ1-1
D gene: TRBD1
CDR3 protein: CASSAWDRGLTEAFF
CDR3 DNA: TGTGCCAGCAGCGCGTGGGACAGGGGGCTTACTGAAGCTTTCTTT

V gene: TRBV9
CDR3 length: 12
J gene: TRBJ1-2
D gene: .
CDR3 protein: CASRVEGVGYTF
CDR3 DNA: TGTGCCAGCAGAGTTGAAGGGGTCGGCTACACCTTC

V gene: TRBV6-5
CDR3 length: 16
J gene: TRBJ2-5
D gene: .
CDR3 protein: CASSYSVAASQETQYF
CDR3 DNA: TGTGCCAGCAGTTACTCGGTAGCGGCCTCTCAAGAGACCCAGTACTTC

V gene: TRBV30
CDR3 length: 12
J gene: TRBJ1-2
D gene: .
CDR3 protein: CAWTTGNYGYTF
CDR3 DNA: TGTGCCTGGACCACAGGGAACTATGGCTACACCTTC

V gene: TRBV6-1
CDR3 length: 15
J gene: TRBJ2-3
D gene: TRBD2
CDR3 protein: CASSSLAGGTDTQYF
CDR3 DNA: TGTGCCAGCAGTAGTTTAGCGGGAGGCACAGATACGCAGTATTTT

V gene: TRBV7-6
CDR3 length: 16
J gene: TRBJ2-7
D gene: .
CDR3 protein: CASSSRTGTRSTEQYF
CDR3 DNA: TGTGCCAGCAGCTCCAGAACGGGAACGAGGTCTACCGAGCAGTACTTC

V gene: TRBV19
CDR3 length: 17
J gene: TRBJ1-5
D gene: TRBD1
CDR3 protein: CASSIDPQGAANQPQHF
CDR3 DNA: TGTGCCAGTAGTATAGACCCACAGGGGGCTGCCAATCAGCCCCAGCATTTT

V gene: TRBV30
CDR3 length: 12
J gene: TRBJ2-7
D gene: TRBD1
CDR3 protein: CAWTGGAYEQYF
CDR3 DNA: TGTGCCTGGACAGGGGGAGCCTACGAGCAGTACTTC

V gene: TRBV7-2
CDR3 length: 16
J gene: TRBJ2-7
D gene: .
CDR3 protein: CASSSEPGLILEEQYF
CDR3 DNA: TGTGCCAGCAGCTCAGAGCCGGGACTGATACTTGAAGAGCAGTACTTC

V gene: TRBV4-1
CDR3 length: 17
J gene: TRBJ1-1
D gene: .
CDR3 protein: CASSQDLPLLMNTEAFF
CDR3 DNA: TGCGCCAGCAGCCAAGATCTTCCCCTACTTATGAACACTGAAGCTTTCTTT

V gene: TRBV5-1
CDR3 length: 14
J gene: TRBJ2-7
D gene: TRBD2
CDR3 protein: CASSLKGLDYEQYF
CDR3 DNA: TGCGCCAGCAGCTTGAAGGGACTAGACTACGAGCAGTACTTC

V gene: TRBV5-1
CDR3 length: 15
J gene: TRBJ1-1
D gene: .
CDR3 protein: CASSLGRPGGTEAFF
CDR3 DNA: TGCGCCAGCAGCTTAGGCCGGCCGGGGGGCACTGAAGCTTTCTTT

V gene: TRBV30
CDR3 length: 15
J gene: TRBJ2-1
D gene: TRBD2
CDR3 protein: CAWAQGLAGASEQFF
CDR3 DNA: TGTGCCTGGGCACAGGGACTAGCGGGGGCAAGTGAGCAGTTCTTC

V gene: TRBV18
CDR3 length: 15
J gene: TRBJ2-1
D gene: .
CDR3 protein: CASSQNPSVDNEQFF
CDR3 DNA: TGTGCCAGCTCACAAAACCCTAGCGTTGACAATGAGCAGTTCTTC

V gene: TRBV9
CDR3 length: 15
J gene: TRBJ1-1
D gene: TRBD1
CDR3 protein: CASSSRQGLNTEAFF
CDR3 DNA: TGTGCCAGCAGCTCCAGACAGGGCCTGAACACTGAAGCTTTCTTT

V gene: TRBV4-3
CDR3 length: 14
J gene: TRBJ1-1
D gene: .
CDR3 protein: CASSQDSGGTEAFF
CDR3 DNA: TGCGCCAGCAGCCAGGACAGTGGTGGGACTGAAGCTTTCTTT

V gene: TRBV7-2
CDR3 length: 15
J gene: TRBJ2-6
D gene: .
CDR3 protein: CASSLGLSGANVLTF
CDR3 DNA: TGTGCCAGCAGCTTAGGACTTTCTGGGGCCAACGTCCTGACTTTC

V gene: TRBV28
CDR3 length: 18
J gene: TRBJ2-4
D gene: TRBD2
CDR3 protein: CASGGLAGGIQAKNIQYF
CDR3 DNA: TGTGCCAGCGGCGGACTAGCGGGGGGGATACAGGCCAAAAACATTCAGTACTTC

V gene: TRBV29-1
CDR3 length: 11
J gene: TRBJ2-7
D gene: .
CDR3 protein: CSVGASYEQYF
CDR3 DNA: TGCAGCGTTGGGGCGTCCTACGAGCAGTACTTC

V gene: TRBV18
CDR3 length: 15
J gene: TRBJ2-7
D gene: TRBD1
CDR3 protein: CASSRYRDRGDEQYF
CDR3 DNA: TGTGCCAGCTCACGCTACCGGGACAGGGGGGACGAGCAGTACTTC

V gene: TRBV6-5
CDR3 length: 16
J gene: TRBJ2-2
D gene: TRBD1
CDR3 protein: CASSSRTGANTGELFF
CDR3 DNA: TGTGCCAGCAGTTCGCGGACAGGGGCCAACACCGGGGAGCTGTTTTTT

V gene: TRBV6-6
CDR3 length: 15
J gene: TRBJ2-2
D gene: TRBD1
CDR3 protein: CASRAGTGVTGELFF
CDR3 DNA: TGTGCCAGCAGGGCCGGGACAGGCGTCACCGGGGAGCTGTTTTTT

V gene: TRBV29-1
CDR3 length: 13
J gene: TRBJ1-4
D gene: TRBD1
CDR3 protein: CSVQGASSEKLFF
CDR3 DNA: TGCAGCGTCCAGGGGGCTTCGTCTGAAAAACTGTTTTTT

V gene: TRBV7-9
CDR3 length: 14
J gene: TRBJ1-5
D gene: TRBD1
CDR3 protein: CASRGQGANQPQHF
CDR3 DNA: TGTGCCAGCAGAGGACAGGGGGCCAATCAGCCCCAGCATTTT

V gene: TRBV6-1
CDR3 length: 15
J gene: TRBJ2-7
D gene: .
CDR3 protein: CASSSGEWVIHEQYF
CDR3 DNA: TGTGCCAGCAGTTCAGGGGAATGGGTAATCCACGAGCAGTACTTC

V gene: TRBV30
CDR3 length: 12
J gene: TRBJ1-3
D gene: .
CDR3 protein: CAWSRASNTIYF
CDR3 DNA: TGTGCCTGGAGCAGGGCCAGCAACACCATATATTTT

V gene: TRBV30
CDR3 length: 14
J gene: TRBJ2-7
D gene: .
CDR3 protein: CAASIRTANYEQYF
CDR3 DNA: TGTGCTGCCAGTATCAGGACAGCGAACTACGAGCAGTACTTC

V gene: TRBV7-6
CDR3 length: 14
J gene: TRBJ1-1
D gene: .
CDR3 protein: CASSLGRGGTEAFF
CDR3 DNA: TGTGCCAGCAGCTTAGGCAGGGGAGGGACTGAAGCTTTCTTT

V gene: TRBV6-1
CDR3 length: 14
J gene: TRBJ1-1
D gene: TRBD1
CDR3 protein: CASSDPGGSAEAFF
CDR3 DNA: TGTGCCAGCAGTGACCCAGGGGGCAGTGCTGAAGCTTTCTTT

V gene: TRBV7-8
CDR3 length: 18
J gene: TRBJ2-2
D gene: TRBD2
CDR3 protein: CASSLAVPGGGSAGELFF
CDR3 DNA: TGTGCCAGCAGCTTGGCGGTACCTGGGGGGGGGTCAGCCGGGGAGCTGTTTTTT

V gene: TRBV29-1
CDR3 length: 14
J gene: TRBJ1-4
D gene: TRBD1
CDR3 protein: CSVLDRATNEKLFF
CDR3 DNA: TGCAGCGTGCTTGACAGGGCAACTAATGAAAAACTGTTTTTT

V gene: TRBV25-1
CDR3 length: 14
J gene: TRBJ2-1
D gene: TRBD2
CDR3 protein: CASSGLAGAVEQFF
CDR3 DNA: TGTGCCAGCAGTGGGCTAGCGGGAGCTGTTGAGCAGTTCTTC

V gene: TRBV6-5
CDR3 length: 14
J gene: TRBJ1-5
D gene: TRBD1
CDR3 protein: CASSRQGAGQPQHF
CDR3 DNA: TGTGCCAGCAGTAGACAGGGGGCGGGACAGCCCCAGCATTTT